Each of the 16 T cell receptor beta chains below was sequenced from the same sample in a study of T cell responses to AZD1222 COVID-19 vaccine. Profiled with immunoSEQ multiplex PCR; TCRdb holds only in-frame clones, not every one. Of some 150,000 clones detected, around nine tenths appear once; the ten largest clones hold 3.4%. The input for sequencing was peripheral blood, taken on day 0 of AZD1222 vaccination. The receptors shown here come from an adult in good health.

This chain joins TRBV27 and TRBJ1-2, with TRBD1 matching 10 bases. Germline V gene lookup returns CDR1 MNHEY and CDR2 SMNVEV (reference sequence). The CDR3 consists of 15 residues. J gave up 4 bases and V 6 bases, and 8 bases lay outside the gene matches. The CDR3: CASRDRGGLGYGYTF. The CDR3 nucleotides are TGTGCCAGCAGGGACAGGGGGGGGCTAGGCTATGGCTACACCTTC.

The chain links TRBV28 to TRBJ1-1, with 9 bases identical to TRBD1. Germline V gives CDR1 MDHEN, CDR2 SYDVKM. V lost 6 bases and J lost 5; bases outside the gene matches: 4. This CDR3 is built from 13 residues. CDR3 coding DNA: TGTGCCAGCAGGTGGACAGGGGTAACTGAAGCTTTCTTT. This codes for CASRWTGVTEAFF.

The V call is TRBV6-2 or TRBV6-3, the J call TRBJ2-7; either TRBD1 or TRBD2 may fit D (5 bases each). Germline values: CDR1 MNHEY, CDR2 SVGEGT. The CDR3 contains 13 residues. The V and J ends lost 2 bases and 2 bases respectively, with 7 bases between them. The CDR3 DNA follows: TGTGCCAGCAGTTACGGGGGAACCTACGAGCAGTACTTC. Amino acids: CASSYGGTYEQYF.

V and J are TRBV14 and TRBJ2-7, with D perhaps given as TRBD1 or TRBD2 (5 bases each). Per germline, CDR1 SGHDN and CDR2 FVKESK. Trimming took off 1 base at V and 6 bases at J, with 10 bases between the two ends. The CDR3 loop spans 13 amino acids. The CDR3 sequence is CASSQVRGAEQYF. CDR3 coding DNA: TGTGCCAGCAGCCAAGTACGAGGGGCCGAGCAGTACTTC. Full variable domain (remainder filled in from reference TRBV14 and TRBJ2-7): EAGVTQFPSHSVIEKGQTVTLRCDPISGHDNLYWYRRVMGKEIKFLLHFVKESKQDESGMPNNRFLAERTGGTYSTLKVQPAELEDSGVYFCASSQVRGAEQYFGPGTRLTVT.

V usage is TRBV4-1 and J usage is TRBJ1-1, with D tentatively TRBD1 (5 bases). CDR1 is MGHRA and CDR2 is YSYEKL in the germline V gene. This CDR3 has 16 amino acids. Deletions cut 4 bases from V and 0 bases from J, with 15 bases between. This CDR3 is CASSLRSTAMNTEAFF. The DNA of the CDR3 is TGCGCCAGCAGCCTCCGCTCGACAGCCATGAACACTGAAGCTTTCTTT.

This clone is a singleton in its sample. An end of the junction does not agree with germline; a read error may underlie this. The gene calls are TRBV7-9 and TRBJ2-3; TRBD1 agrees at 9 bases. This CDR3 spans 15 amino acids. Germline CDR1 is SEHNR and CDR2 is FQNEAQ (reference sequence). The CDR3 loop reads CASSNSGQGTDTQYF. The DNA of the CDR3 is TGTGCCAGCAGCAATTCGGGACAGGGCACCGATACGCAGTATTTT.

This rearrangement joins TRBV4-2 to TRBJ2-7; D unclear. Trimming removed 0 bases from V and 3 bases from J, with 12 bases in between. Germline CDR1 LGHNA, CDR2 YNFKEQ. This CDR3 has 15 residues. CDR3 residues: CASSQEAGILYEQYF. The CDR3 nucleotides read TGTGCCAGCAGCCAAGAGGCTGGGATCCTCTACGAGCAGTACTTC.

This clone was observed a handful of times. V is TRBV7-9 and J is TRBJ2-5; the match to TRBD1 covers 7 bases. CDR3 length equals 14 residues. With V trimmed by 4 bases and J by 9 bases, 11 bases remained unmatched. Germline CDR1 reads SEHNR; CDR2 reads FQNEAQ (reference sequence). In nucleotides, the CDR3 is TGTGCCAGCAGCTGGAACAGGGGCGACGAGGCCCAGTACTTC. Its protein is CASSWNRGDEAQYF.

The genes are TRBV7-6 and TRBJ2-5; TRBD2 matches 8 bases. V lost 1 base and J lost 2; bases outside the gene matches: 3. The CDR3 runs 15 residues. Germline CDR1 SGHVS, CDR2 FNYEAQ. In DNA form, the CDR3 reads TGTGCCAGCAGCTTAGTAGCTAGCGGGCAAGAGACCCAGTACTTC. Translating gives CASSLVASGQETQYF.

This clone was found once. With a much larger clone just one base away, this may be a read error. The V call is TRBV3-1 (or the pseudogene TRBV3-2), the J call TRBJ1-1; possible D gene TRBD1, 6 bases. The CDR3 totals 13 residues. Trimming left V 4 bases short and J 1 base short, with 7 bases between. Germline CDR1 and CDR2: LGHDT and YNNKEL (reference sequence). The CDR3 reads CASSPTGNTEAFF. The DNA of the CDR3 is TGTGCCAGCAGCCCGACAGGGAACACTGAAGCTTTCTTT.

The CDR3: CASSFLINQPQHF. The CDR3 region has the DNA TGTGCCAGCAGCTTCCTGATCAATCAGCCCCAGCATTTT. The chain employs TRBV7-2 and TRBJ1-5; the D is unclear. Germline-derived CDR1 and CDR2 are SGHTA and FQGNSA. This CDR3 comprises 13 residues. V shed 3 bases and J shed 3 bases, with 6 bases lying between them. The whole variable domain, remainder taken from reference TRBV7-2 and TRBJ1-5, is GAGVSQSPSNKVTEKGKDVELRCDPISGHTALYWYRQSLGQGLEFLIYFQGNSAPDKSGLPSDRFSAERTGGSVSTLTIQRTQQEDSAVYLCASSFLINQPQHFGDGTRLSIL.

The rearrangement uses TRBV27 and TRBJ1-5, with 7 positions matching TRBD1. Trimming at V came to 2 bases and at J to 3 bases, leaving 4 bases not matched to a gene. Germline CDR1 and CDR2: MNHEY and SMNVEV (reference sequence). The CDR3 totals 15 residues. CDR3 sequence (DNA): TGTGCCAGCAGTTTACTCCAGGGGGTCAATCAGCCCCAGCATTTT. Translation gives CASSLLQGVNQPQHF.

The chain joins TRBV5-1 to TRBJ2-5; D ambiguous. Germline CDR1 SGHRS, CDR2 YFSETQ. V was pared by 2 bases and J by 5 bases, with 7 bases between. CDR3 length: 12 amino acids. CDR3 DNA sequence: TGCGCCAGCAGCTTCCCTCTTGAGACCCAGTACTTC. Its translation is CASSFPLETQYF. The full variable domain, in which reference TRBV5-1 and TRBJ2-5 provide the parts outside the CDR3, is KAGVTQTPRYLIKTRGQQVTLSCSPISGHRSVSWYQQTPGQGLQFLFEYFSETQRNKGNFPGRFSGRQFSNSRSEMNVSTLELGDSALYLCASSFPLETQYFGPGTRLLVL.

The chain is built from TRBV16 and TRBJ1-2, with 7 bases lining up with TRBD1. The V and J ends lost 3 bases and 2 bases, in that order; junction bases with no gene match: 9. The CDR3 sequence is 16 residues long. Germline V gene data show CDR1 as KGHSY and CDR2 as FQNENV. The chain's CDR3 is CASSHRKTGFNYGYTF. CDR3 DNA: TGTGCCAGCAGCCATAGAAAGACAGGGTTCAACTATGGCTACACCTTC.

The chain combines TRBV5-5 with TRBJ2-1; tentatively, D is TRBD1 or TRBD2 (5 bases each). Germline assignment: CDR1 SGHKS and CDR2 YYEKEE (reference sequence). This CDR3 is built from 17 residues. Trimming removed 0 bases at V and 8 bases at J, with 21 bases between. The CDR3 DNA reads TGTGCCAGCAGCTTGGCGCCGACGGGACGGTATGCCGATGAGCAGTTCTTC. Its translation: CASSLAPTGRYADEQFF.

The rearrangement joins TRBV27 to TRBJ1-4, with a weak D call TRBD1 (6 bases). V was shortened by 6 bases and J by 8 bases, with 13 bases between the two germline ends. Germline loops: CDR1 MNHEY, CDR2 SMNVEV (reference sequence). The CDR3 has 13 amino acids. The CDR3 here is CASRPGAGEKLFF. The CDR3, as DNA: TGTGCCAGCAGACCAGGGGCGGGGGAAAAACTGTTTTTT.